The present T cell receptor (beta chain) was sequenced within a study of T cells of healthy individuals (dated by TCRdb to the late 2010s). Including cysteine and phenylalanine, the CDR3 has 17 amino acids. The entry retains the CDR3 DNA only, 51 bases that are in frame from base 1. V loses 1 base of germline sequence and J loses 2 bases, and the interval between the two ends is 14 bases. CDR1 and CDR2 are read off the germline V gene as SGHDN and FVKESK. Library method: 5' RACE. The listed sequencing device is Illumina MiSeq. The public reads were quality trimmed at Q25 with fastp and then assembled into clones with MiXCR by TCRdb, keeping productive beta chains. Each CDR3 protein gets just one entry, which takes the most common genes and DNA from the rows behind it. The sample table contains 75,000 to 95,000 distinct CDR3 sequences; only one count was recorded for about 5.5% of them. Of the sample, approximately 8% is held by the ten largest clones.

In its sample, this clonotype was seen a few times. There is no known antigen for this receptor. No per-base quality is available; no much larger clone lies one base away. The sequence links TRBV14 to TRBJ2-2, with TRBD1 as a weak D call on 5 bases. This receptor was identified in a female donor in good health. The CDR3 has the sequence CASSQVFAGINTGELFF. The nucleotide sequence is given as TGTGCCAGCAGCCAAGTTTTTGCAGGGATTAACACCGGGGAGCTGTTTTTT. Full variable domain (CDR3 extended with the reference TRBV14 and TRBJ2-2 proteins): EAGVTQFPSHSVIEKGQTVTLRCDPISGHDNLYWYRRVMGKEIKFLLHFVKESKQDESGMPNNRFLAERTGGTYSTLKVQPAELEDSGVYFCASSQVFAGINTGELFFGEGSRLTVL.